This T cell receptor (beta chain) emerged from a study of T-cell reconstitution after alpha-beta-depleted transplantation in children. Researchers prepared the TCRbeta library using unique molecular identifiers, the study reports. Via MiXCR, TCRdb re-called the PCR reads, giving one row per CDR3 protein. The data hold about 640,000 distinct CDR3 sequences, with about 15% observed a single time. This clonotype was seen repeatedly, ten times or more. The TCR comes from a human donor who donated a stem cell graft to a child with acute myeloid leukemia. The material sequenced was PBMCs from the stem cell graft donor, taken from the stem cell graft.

The chain's CDR3 is CASSLIQGAPNTEAFF. DNA for the CDR3: TGTGCCAGCAGTTTGATTCAGGGGGCGCCGAACACTGAAGCTTTCTTT. V usage is TRBV27 and J usage is TRBJ1-1, with 8 bases fitting TRBD1. Germline CDR1 reads MNHEY; CDR2 reads SMNVEV (reference sequence). The CDR3 is 16 amino acids. V dropped 3 bases and J dropped 1; count of bases not matched to a gene: 7.